Shown below are 6 T cell receptor beta chains from a single sample sequenced in a study of spatial heterogeneity in lung cancer. Time point specified: blood at routine non-recurrence follow-up after resection. Unsorted tumor, nontumor lung tissue or cryopreserved PBMC supplied the whole RNA. TCRdb analysed the 5' RACE reads with MiXCR anew, one entry per CDR3 protein. The sample includes around 27,000 distinct CDR3 sequences, 5% to 6.5% of them seen just once. Material: PBMCs, obtained at follow-up. Source of these receptors: a male donor with early-stage non-small cell lung cancer.

This clonotype came up many times. The V gene is TRBV15, the J gene TRBJ1-1; no reliable D call. The germline CDR1 and CDR2 sequences are LNHNV and YYDKDF (reference sequence). The CDR3 contains 15 residues. V lost 5 bases to trimming and J lost 0 bases, with 13 bases between them. Here the CDR3 DNA reads TGTGCCACCAGCTCGAGGAAGGCGTTGAACACTGAAGCTTTCTTT. Protein sequence: CATSSRKALNTEAFF.

This clonotype came up many times. The chain links TRBV10-3 to TRBJ1-1; TRBD1 aligns across 7 bases. CDR1 and CDR2 (germline): ENHRY, SYGVKD. The CDR3 runs 15 residues. Germline trimming cut 6 bases from V and 2 bases from J; bases unmatched to any gene: 9. The CDR3: CAISDPGQTNTEAFF. DNA for the CDR3: TGTGCCATCAGCGACCCGGGACAGACTAACACTGAAGCTTTCTTT.

The table lists this clonotype with many counts. The V and J genes are TRBV5-1 and TRBJ2-5; D unclear. V dropped 4 bases and J dropped 3 bases, with 7 bases sitting between them. Germline V gene data show CDR1 as SGHRS and CDR2 as YFSETQ. The CDR3 is 12 amino acids. CDR3 DNA sequence: TGCGCCAGCAGCCCCACGGAAGAGACCCAGTACTTC. Translated, it gives CASSPTEETQYF.

This clonotype was recorded at least ten times. V gene TRBV7-2 combines with J gene TRBJ1-4, with no clear D. V lost 5 bases, J lost 7 bases, and 23 bases lay in between. Germline V gives CDR1 SGHTA, CDR2 FQGNSA. The CDR3 loop spans 17 amino acids. Here the CDR3 DNA reads TGTGCCAGCAGCCCCCCCAATGGGAGACAAGGTGGTGAAAAACTGTTTTTT. Its translation: CASSPPNGRQGGEKLFF.

The chain is built from TRBV11-2 and TRBJ2-3; a possible D gene is TRBD2 (6 bases). Trimming left V 3 bases short and J 4 bases short, with 20 bases between. Germline-derived CDR1 and CDR2 are SGHAT and FQNNGV. The CDR3 runs 17 residues. CDR3 loop: CASSLTTAGMGSDTQYF. The CDR3 DNA reads as TGTGCCAGCAGCTTGACGACAGCGGGTATGGGTTCAGATACGCAGTATTTT.

This clonotype was counted ten times or more. This chain connects TRBV11-2 to TRBJ1-2, with a possible D match to TRBD1 (5 bases). V was clipped by 1 base and J by 8 bases, with 11 bases between them. From germline, CDR1 is SGHAT and CDR2 FQNNGV. This CDR3 comprises 13 residues. This chain's CDR3 is CASSLGVRDGYTF. The CDR3 DNA is TGTGCCAGCAGCTTAGGGGTCAGGGACGGCTACACCTTC.